The clone carrying this T cell receptor (beta chain) was recorded a few times. The data stem from a study of blood T cell repertoires in COVID-19. Whole-study context: Researchers got acute and convalescent COVID-19 samples from the United States, Italy and Spain. T cells, B-cell-depleted T cells, or PBMCs supplied cDNA or gDNA.

In the original analysis: Amplification of reference gene primers provided the estimated nucleated cell counts. Assay used: immunoSEQ multiplex PCR; TCRdb lists only in-frame clones, some missing. V and J calls and clone size are copied from that table; D and trimming were computed from the DNA. The table shows some 70,000 clones, with approximately 80% occurring only once. Looked up from germline, CDR1 is KGHSH and CDR2 is LQKENI. The trim removed 5 bases at V and 5 bases at J, leaving 9 bases unmatched. The CDR3 sequence is 15 residues long. This sequence was found in a woman aged 70 to 79 with acute or convalescent COVID-19. The chain joins TRBV18 to TRBJ2-7; the match to TRBD1 covers 10 bases. Material: peripheral blood. In DNA, the CDR3 is TGTGCCAGCTCATCGACGGGACAGGGGACCAACGAGCAGTACTTC. Amino acids: CASSSTGQGTNEQYF.